A selection of T cell receptor beta chains follows, all from one sample in a study of cytomegalovirus exposure and HLA in healthy donors. The method was immunoSEQ multiplex PCR; TCRdb's version includes in-frame clones alone and lacks a portion of them. The table counts over 150,000 clones; approximately 0.74% lies in the top ten. Source material: PBMCs. The source of these receptors is a boy between 10 and 17 years old in good health and CMV-seronegative. The CDR3 runs from the conserved cysteine through the conserved F or W. Fields, in order: CDR3 protein, CDR3 DNA, D gene, V gene, J gene. A D gene is named only where the DNA matches it firmly.

cdr3_aa: CASSPVGGNQPQHF; cdr3_nt: TGTGCCAGCTCACCAGTGGGGGGGAATCAGCCCCAGCATTTT; d_call: .; v_call: TRBV18; j_call: TRBJ1-5
cdr3_aa: CASSFEETQYF; cdr3_nt: TGCGCCAGCAGCTTCGAGGAGACCCAGTACTTC; d_call: .; v_call: TRBV5-1; j_call: TRBJ2-5
cdr3_aa: CASSIGAALNYGYTF; cdr3_nt: TGTGCCAGTAGTATTGGGGCAGCTTTAAACTATGGCTACACCTTC; d_call: .; v_call: TRBV19; j_call: TRBJ1-2
cdr3_aa: CASSSGANVLTF; cdr3_nt: TGCGCCAGTTCGTCTGGGGCCAACGTCCTGACTTTC; d_call: .; v_call: TRBV5-1; j_call: TRBJ2-6
cdr3_aa: CASSLARGRPTIYF; cdr3_nt: TGTGCCAGCAGTTTAGCCAGGGGGCGTCCGACCATATATTTT; d_call: TRBD1; v_call: TRBV28; j_call: TRBJ1-3
cdr3_aa: CASSQLLAGGPREQFF; cdr3_nt: TGCGCCAGCAGCCAGCTGCTAGCGGGGGGGCCCCGTGAGCAGTTCTTC; d_call: TRBD2; v_call: TRBV4-1; j_call: TRBJ2-1
cdr3_aa: CAWSGGHSYEQYF; cdr3_nt: TGTGCCTGGAGTGGGGGCCACTCCTACGAGCAGTACTTC; d_call: .; v_call: TRBV30; j_call: TRBJ2-7
cdr3_aa: CASSGFGQGNTEAFF; cdr3_nt: TGTGCCAGCAGCGGCTTTGGACAGGGGAACACTGAAGCTTTCTTT; d_call: TRBD1; v_call: TRBV5-4; j_call: TRBJ1-1
cdr3_aa: CASSPPGTGTSLEQYF; cdr3_nt: TGTGCCAGCTCACCCCCGGGGACAGGGACCTCTCTCGAGCAGTACTTC; d_call: TRBD1; v_call: TRBV18; j_call: TRBJ2-7
cdr3_aa: CASSPYPLPAGVETQYF; cdr3_nt: TGCGCCAGCAGCCCCTACCCCCTCCCAGCGGGGGTTGAGACCCAGTACTTC; d_call: TRBD2; v_call: TRBV4-1; j_call: TRBJ2-5
cdr3_aa: CAGRVSGNEQFF; cdr3_nt: TGTGCAGGGAGGGTTAGCGGCAATGAGCAGTTCTTC; d_call: TRBD2; v_call: TRBV30; j_call: TRBJ2-1
cdr3_aa: CASSERGPNEQFF; cdr3_nt: TGTGCCAGCAGTGAGCGGGGGCCCAATGAGCAGTTCTTC; d_call: .; v_call: TRBV6-4; j_call: TRBJ2-1
cdr3_aa: CAIASPSSYEQYF; cdr3_nt: TGTGCCATAGCGAGCCCCAGCTCCTACGAGCAGTACTTC; d_call: .; v_call: TRBV10-3; j_call: TRBJ2-7
cdr3_aa: CASSLQAPNTGELFF; cdr3_nt: TGTGCCAGCAGCTTACAGGCCCCTAACACCGGGGAGCTGTTTTTT; d_call: .; v_call: TRBV7-6; j_call: TRBJ2-2
cdr3_aa: CASSLAQAGNTIYF; cdr3_nt: TGTGCCAGCAGCCTAGCGCAAGCTGGAAACACCATATATTTT; d_call: .; v_call: TRBV5-6; j_call: TRBJ1-3
cdr3_aa: CASGGQGAPSSYNEQFF; cdr3_nt: TGTGCCAGCGGGGGACAGGGGGCCCCGAGCTCCTACAATGAGCAGTTCTTC; d_call: TRBD1; v_call: TRBV28; j_call: TRBJ2-1
cdr3_aa: CASSFPNSFFYEQYF; cdr3_nt: TGTGCCAGCAGCTTCCCGAACAGCTTTTTCTACGAGCAGTACTTC; d_call: .; v_call: TRBV11-2; j_call: TRBJ2-7
cdr3_aa: CASSHRRTAGANVLTF; cdr3_nt: TGCGCCAGCAGCCATAGACGGACAGCTGGGGCCAACGTCCTGACTTTC; d_call: .; v_call: TRBV4-1; j_call: TRBJ2-6
cdr3_aa: CASSPFNYGYTF; cdr3_nt: TGCGCCAGCAGCCCGTTCAACTATGGCTACACCTTC; d_call: .; v_call: TRBV5-1; j_call: TRBJ1-2
cdr3_aa: CASTTGTEAFF; cdr3_nt: TGTGCCAGTACCACCGGCACTGAAGCTTTCTTT; d_call: .; v_call: TRBV19; j_call: TRBJ1-1
cdr3_aa: CASSPLGTGAGQPQHF; cdr3_nt: TGTGCCAGCAGCCCATTGGGGACGGGAGCGGGTCAGCCCCAGCATTTT; d_call: .; v_call: TRBV7-2; j_call: TRBJ1-5
cdr3_aa: CAISEQGGGTGELFF; cdr3_nt: TGTGCCATCAGTGAACAGGGGGGAGGCACCGGGGAGCTGTTTTTT; d_call: TRBD1; v_call: TRBV10-3; j_call: TRBJ2-2
cdr3_aa: CASSVEGYRRGPTEAFF; cdr3_nt: TGTGCCAGCAGCGTAGAGGGTTATAGGAGGGGGCCTACTGAAGCTTTCTTT; d_call: TRBD1; v_call: TRBV9; j_call: TRBJ1-1
cdr3_aa: CASSEPGRDHYGYTF; cdr3_nt: TGTGCCAGCAGTGAACCCGGGCGGGATCACTATGGCTACACCTTC; d_call: .; v_call: TRBV25-1; j_call: TRBJ1-2
cdr3_aa: CASSLAGWAGDFGANVLTF; cdr3_nt: TGTGCCAGCAGCTTAGCTGGTTGGGCGGGGGACTTTGGGGCCAACGTCCTGACTTTC; d_call: TRBD2; v_call: TRBV7-6; j_call: TRBJ2-6
cdr3_aa: CASSSTTRGVYNEQFF; cdr3_nt: TGTGCCAGCAGTTCTACTACGCGGGGGGTTTACAATGAGCAGTTCTTC; d_call: TRBD2; v_call: TRBV11-2; j_call: TRBJ2-1
cdr3_aa: CASSLSGYYGYTF; cdr3_nt: TGTGCCAGCAGCTTATCAGGGTACTATGGCTACACCTTC; d_call: .; v_call: TRBV11-2; j_call: TRBJ1-2
cdr3_aa: CASSHRAGGQETQYF; cdr3_nt: TGTGCCAGCAGCCATAGAGCGGGGGGGCAGGAGACCCAGTACTTC; d_call: TRBD2; v_call: TRBV9; j_call: TRBJ2-5
cdr3_aa: CASSSSGGFYEQYF; cdr3_nt: TGTGCCAGCAGCTCCAGCGGGGGGTTCTACGAGCAGTACTTC; d_call: TRBD2; v_call: TRBV7-9; j_call: TRBJ2-7
cdr3_aa: CASSSYREGFTSEQYF; cdr3_nt: TGTGCCAGTAGTAGTTACAGGGAAGGGTTTACGTCTGAGCAGTACTTC; d_call: .; v_call: TRBV19; j_call: TRBJ2-7
cdr3_aa: CAWSVSSVEAFF; cdr3_nt: TGTGCCTGGAGTGTCTCCAGCGTAGAAGCTTTCTTT; d_call: .; v_call: TRBV30; j_call: TRBJ1-1
cdr3_aa: CASGLHRGSRDTEAFF; cdr3_nt: TGTGCTAGTGGTTTACATAGGGGGTCCCGGGACACTGAAGCTTTCTTT; d_call: .; v_call: TRBV12-5; j_call: TRBJ1-1
cdr3_aa: CASSFQAGSGNTIYF; cdr3_nt: TGCGCCAGCAGCTTTCAGGCGGGCTCTGGAAACACCATATATTTT; d_call: .; v_call: TRBV5-1; j_call: TRBJ1-3
cdr3_aa: CSVELGQNTEAFF; cdr3_nt: TGCAGCGTTGAGTTAGGACAGAACACTGAAGCTTTCTTT; d_call: .; v_call: TRBV29-1; j_call: TRBJ1-1
cdr3_aa: CASRPGLAENGELFF; cdr3_nt: TGTGCCAGCAGGCCGGGACTAGCGGAAAACGGGGAGCTGTTTTTT; d_call: TRBD2; v_call: TRBV4-2; j_call: TRBJ2-2
cdr3_aa: CASSPWGQGGNEQFF; cdr3_nt: TGCGCCAGCAGCCCCTGGGGACAGGGGGGTAATGAGCAGTTCTTC; d_call: TRBD1; v_call: TRBV4-1; j_call: TRBJ2-1
cdr3_aa: CASSLAGEAFF; cdr3_nt: TGTGCCAGCAGCTTGGCAGGTGAAGCTTTCTTT; d_call: .; v_call: TRBV11-2; j_call: TRBJ1-1
cdr3_aa: CASSTFQAGAVQPQHF; cdr3_nt: TGTGCCAGCAGCACCTTCCAGGCGGGGGCTGTGCAGCCCCAGCATTTT; d_call: .; v_call: TRBV9; j_call: TRBJ1-5
cdr3_aa: CASSLKGPTGELFF; cdr3_nt: TGTGCCAGCAGCCTCAAGGGGCCCACCGGGGAGCTGTTTTTT; d_call: .; v_call: TRBV14; j_call: TRBJ2-2
cdr3_aa: CASSAAGAPNTEAFF; cdr3_nt: TGTGCCAGCAGCGCGGCGGGTGCCCCGAACACTGAAGCTTTCTTT; d_call: .; v_call: TRBV9; j_call: TRBJ1-1
cdr3_aa: CASSAGGLVGNTIYF; cdr3_nt: TGTGCCAGCAGCGCGGGAGGGCTGGTTGGAAACACCATATATTTT; d_call: .; v_call: TRBV9; j_call: TRBJ1-3
cdr3_aa: CASSQGASSYNSPLHF; cdr3_nt: TGCGCCAGCAGCCAAGGGGCGAGCTCCTATAATTCACCCCTCCACTTT; d_call: .; v_call: TRBV4-3; j_call: TRBJ1-6